The 21 T cell receptor beta chains below were found in one sample sequenced in a study of cytomegalovirus exposure and HLA in healthy donors. With 60 Vbeta and 13 Jbeta primers, the PCR was carried out. Profiled with immunoSEQ multiplex PCR; TCRdb holds only in-frame clones, not every one. The sample includes around 190,000 clones, less than 85% of them seen just once. Specimen: PBMCs. These receptors all stem from a man in his forties in good health and CMV-seronegative.

This chain connects TRBV29-1 to TRBJ2-2; D may be TRBD1 (7 bases). V was trimmed by 4 bases and J by 2 bases, leaving 11 bases between them. CDR3 length equals 14 residues. Germline V gene sequence: CDR1 SQVTM, CDR2 ANQGSEA. CDR3 coding DNA: TGCAGCGTTGGACAGGGAGGCAACACCGGGGAGCTGTTTTTT. This sequence encodes CSVGQGGNTGELFF.

This clone has a single count. The rearrangement joins TRBV5-1 to TRBJ2-3, with 11 bases identical to TRBD2. Trimming took 3 bases from V and 2 from J; bases not matched to a gene: 8. This CDR3 has 17 amino acids. The V gene's germline CDR1 is SGHRS and CDR2 YFSETQ. The CDR3 DNA reads as TGCGCCAGCAGCTGCCCCCTAGCGGGGGGCTCCACAGATACGCAGTATTTT. Translating gives CASSCPLAGGSTDTQYF.

V and J are TRBV12-5 and TRBJ2-7, with 12 bases that match TRBD1. The trim removed 5 bases at V and 5 bases at J, leaving 7 bases unmatched. CDR3 size: 15 residues. CDR1 is LGHNT and CDR2 is FRNRAP in the germline V gene. The CDR3 protein is CASGPGTGGNDEQYF. The CDR3 DNA reads as TGTGCTAGTGGTCCCGGGACAGGGGGCAACGACGAGCAGTACTTC.

A single count supports this clone. The CDR3 sequence is CASSPTDYRYEQYF. For the CDR3, the DNA is TGTGCCAGCAGCCCCACAGATTACCGATACGAGCAGTACTTC. The chain recombines TRBV7-2 with TRBJ2-7; D not resolved. Germline V gene data show CDR1 as SGHTA and CDR2 as FQGNSA. The CDR3 spans 14 residues. V gave up 5 bases and J gave up 4 bases, with 15 bases separating them. Complete variable domain (other parts from reference TRBV7-2 and TRBJ2-7): GAGVSQSPSNKVTEKGKDVELRCDPISGHTALYWYRQSLGQGLEFLIYFQGNSAPDKSGLPSDRFSAERTGGSVSTLTIQRTQQEDSAVYLCASSPTDYRYEQYFGPGTRLTVT.

The rearrangement uses TRBV7-2 and TRBJ1-5; weak D call: TRBD1 (6 bases). The CDR3 is 16 amino acids. V was trimmed by 5 bases and J by 0 bases, leaving 14 bases between them. In germline, CDR1 is SGHTA, CDR2 FQGNSA. The CDR3 loop reads CASSPVAGVSNQPQHF. The CDR3 region has the DNA TGTGCCAGCAGCCCCGTGGCAGGGGTTAGCAATCAGCCCCAGCATTTT.

The rearrangement links TRBV18 to TRBJ1-2; no clear D gene. The CDR3 is 14 amino acids. The germline V gene encodes CDR1 KGHSH and CDR2 LQKENI. Trimming pared 3 bases from V and 8 bases from J, leaving 16 bases between. CDR3 coding DNA: TGTGCCAGCTCACCTACCCGACTCACGGCGGGCTACACCTTC. Its protein is CASSPTRLTAGYTF.

J is TRBJ1-1 and V is TRBV5-1; 8 positions match TRBD1. V shed 3 bases, J shed 4 bases, and the junction held 8 bases outside the gene matches. CDR3 length equals 15 residues. Germline V gene lookup returns CDR1 SGHRS and CDR2 YFSETQ. In DNA form, the CDR3 reads TGCGCCAGCAGCTCACACGGGACAGGAACCACTGAAGCTTTCTTT. It encodes CASSSHGTGTTEAFF.

The chain carries TRBV5-1 and TRBJ2-1, with a possible D match to TRBD1 (5 bases). The CDR3 is 13 residues long. From germline, CDR1 is SGHRS and CDR2 YFSETQ. V lost 2 bases and J 10 bases, leaving 13 bases between the germline ends. The CDR3 loop reads CASSLDRAYEQFF. DNA for the CDR3: TGCGCCAGCAGCTTAGACAGAGCGTACGAGCAGTTCTTC. The variable domain in full, with the rest retrieved from reference TRBV5-1 and TRBJ2-1, is KAGVTQTPRYLIKTRGQQVTLSCSPISGHRSVSWYQQTPGQGLQFLFEYFSETQRNKGNFPGRFSGRQFSNSRSEMNVSTLELGDSALYLCASSLDRAYEQFFGPGTRLTVL.

The CDR3 region has the DNA TGTGCCAGCAGTGATTGGCAGGGAAGGGAGACCCAGTACTTC. Translating gives CASSDWQGRETQYF. The chain joins TRBV2 to TRBJ2-5, with a possible D match to TRBD1 (5 bases). This CDR3 is 14 amino acids long. From germline, CDR1 is SNHLY and CDR2 FYNNEI. Trimming took 3 bases from V and 5 from J, leaving 13 bases between them.

The chain carries TRBV7-2 and TRBJ2-7; TRBD1 is a possible D gene (5 bases). The germline gives CDR1 SGHTA, CDR2 FQGNSA. The CDR3 is 12 residues long. With 1 base removed from V and 6 bases from J, the gap between germline ends came to 7 bases. Here the CDR3 DNA reads TGTGCCAGCAGCTTAGATAGGGGCGAGCAGTACTTC. It encodes CASSLDRGEQYF.

The J gene is TRBJ1-2, the V gene TRBV9, with 8 nucleotides matching TRBD1. The CDR3 length is 17 residues. Germline V lookup: CDR1 SGDLS, CDR2 YYNGEE. V shed 3 bases, J shed 7 bases, and the junction held 17 bases outside the gene matches. The CDR3 reads CASSGLGRRQGASGYTF. CDR3 DNA sequence: TGTGCCAGCAGCGGACTGGGGCGTCGCCAGGGGGCAAGTGGCTACACCTTC.

The chain employs TRBV18 and TRBJ2-2; TRBD1 matches at 7 bases. Germline-derived CDR1 and CDR2 are KGHSH and LQKENI. The CDR3 is made up of 15 amino acids. V lost 3 bases to trimming and J lost 4 bases; unmatched junction nucleotides: 5. This CDR3 reads CASSPNRGTTGELFF. CDR3 DNA: TGTGCCAGCTCACCCAACAGGGGTACCACCGGGGAGCTGTTTTTT.

This clone has just a few counts. This chain links TRBV7-2 with TRBJ2-1, with 12 nucleotides matching TRBD2. Germline V gene data show CDR1 as SGHTA and CDR2 as FQGNSA. Trimming cost V 1 base and J 2 bases; bases outside gene matches: 6. This CDR3 has 18 amino acids. CDR3 in DNA: TGTGCCAGCAGCTTAGGGCTAGCGGGAGGGTCCGCCTACAATGAGCAGTTCTTC. It codes for CASSLGLAGGSAYNEQFF.

This clone has just one count. The rearrangement joins TRBV2 to TRBJ2-7; tentative D call: TRBD2 (6 bases). The CDR3 contains 15 residues. V shed 7 bases and J shed 6 bases, with 22 bases lying between them. Looked up from germline, CDR1 is SNHLY and CDR2 is FYNNEI. The CDR3 reads CASTQRPGLSSEQYF. CDR3 nucleotides: TGTGCCAGCACCCAGAGGCCGGGACTTAGTAGCGAGCAGTACTTC.

The genes are TRBV6-1 and TRBJ1-1, with a possible D match to TRBD1 (6 bases). Looked up from germline, CDR1 is MNHNS and CDR2 is SASEGT. The V gene lost 4 bases and the J gene lost 5 bases, with 14 bases spanning the gap. This CDR3 has 14 amino acids. The CDR3 DNA reads as TGTGCCAGCAGTGTGACAGGTGGTGAAACTGAAGCTTTCTTT. Translated, it gives CASSVTGGETEAFF.

The CDR3 nucleotides are TGTGCCAGCAGCGTAGCTGAAGGCAGGGCGGACACTGAAGCTTTCTTT. Amino acid sequence: CASSVAEGRADTEAFF. This chain links TRBV9 with TRBJ1-1; possible D gene TRBD1, 5 bases. V lost 0 bases to trimming and J lost 3 bases, with 15 bases between them. Germline V gene data show CDR1 as SGDLS and CDR2 as YYNGEE. The CDR3 runs to 16 residues.

The gene calls are TRBV6-6 and TRBJ1-6; 7 nucleotides line up with TRBD1. The CDR3 has 13 amino acids. Per the germline V gene, CDR1 is MNHNY and CDR2 is SVGAGI (reference sequence). Here the CDR3 reads CASQGDINSPLHF. In nucleotides, the CDR3 is TGTGCGAGTCAGGGGGACATTAATTCACCCCTCCACTTT.

The chain has TRBV9 and TRBJ2-3; D uncertain. The CDR3 consists of 12 residues. Germline lookup yields CDR1 SGDLS and CDR2 YYNGEE. V lost 1 base and J 6 bases, leaving 6 bases between the germline ends. The CDR3 DNA reads as TGTGCCAGCAGCGTAAGCCGGGATACGCAGTATTTT. Encoded protein: CASSVSRDTQYF.

V and J are TRBV6-1 and TRBJ2-5; 8 bases agree with TRBD1. The germline CDR1 and CDR2 sequences are MNHNS and SASEGT. CDR3 length equals 14 residues. Losses at the gene ends were 11 bases for V and 3 bases for J; bases not matched to a gene: 11. The CDR3 spells CAYRDRQGEETQYF. The CDR3 DNA is TGTGCCTATAGGGACAGGCAAGGGGAAGAGACCCAGTACTTC.

The CDR3 spells CASSLGTGDEKLFF. The CDR3 DNA reads TGTGCCAGCAGTCTCGGGACAGGGGATGAAAAACTGTTTTTT. The chain has TRBV6-6 and TRBJ1-4; TRBD1 matches 10 bases. The CDR3 totals 14 residues. Germline trimming cut 5 bases from V and 6 bases from J; bases unmatched to any gene: 3. Germline V gene sequence: CDR1 MNHNY, CDR2 SVGAGI (reference sequence).

In its sample, this clone was seen a few times. The rearrangement links TRBV9 to TRBJ2-1; 12 nucleotides agree with TRBD2. CDR3 length: 17 residues. V lost 5 bases and J lost 0; bases outside the gene matches: 6. The germline CDR1 and CDR2 sequences are SGDLS and YYNGEE. CDR3: CASSPGLAGYSYNEQFF. The CDR3 DNA follows: TGTGCCAGCAGTCCCGGACTAGCGGGATACTCCTACAATGAGCAGTTCTTC. The entire variable domain, with the rest obtained from reference TRBV9 and TRBJ2-1, is as follows: DSGVTQTPKHLITATGQRVTLRCSPRSGDLSVYWYQQSLDQGLQFLIQYYNGEERAKGNILERFSAQQFPDLHSELNLSSLELGDSALYFCASSPGLAGYSYNEQFFGPGTRLTVL.